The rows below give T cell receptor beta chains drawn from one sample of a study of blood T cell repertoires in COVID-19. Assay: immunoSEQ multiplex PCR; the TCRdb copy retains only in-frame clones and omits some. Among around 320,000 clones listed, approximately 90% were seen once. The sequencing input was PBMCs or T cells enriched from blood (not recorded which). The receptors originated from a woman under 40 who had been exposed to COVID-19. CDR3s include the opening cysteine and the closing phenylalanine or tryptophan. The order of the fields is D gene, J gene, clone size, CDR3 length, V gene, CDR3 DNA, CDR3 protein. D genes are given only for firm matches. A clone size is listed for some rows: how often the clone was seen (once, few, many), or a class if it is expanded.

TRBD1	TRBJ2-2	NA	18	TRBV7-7	TGTGCCAGCAGCTCATTAGCCCCGGGACAGGGGTACACCGGGGAGCTGTTTTTT	CASSSLAPGQGYTGELFF
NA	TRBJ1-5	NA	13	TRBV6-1	TGTGCCAGCAGTGAAAATGCCCAGGGACCCCAGCATTTT	CASSENAQGPQHF
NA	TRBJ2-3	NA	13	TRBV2	TGTGCCAGCAGTGGAGTAGCAGCAGATACGCAGTATTTT	CASSGVAADTQYF
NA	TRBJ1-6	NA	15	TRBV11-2	TGTGCCAGCAGCTTAGAGGCAGGGGATAATTCACCCCTCCACTTT	CASSLEAGDNSPLHF
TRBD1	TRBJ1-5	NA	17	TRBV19	TGTGCCAGTAGTATGACTAGGGGGCGATGGGGCGGGCAGCCCCAGCATTTT	CASSMTRGRWGGQPQHF
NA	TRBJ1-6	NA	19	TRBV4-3	TGCGCCAGCAGCCAAGTAACTGGGCGGGGGAGCTCCTATAATTCACCCCTCCACTTT	CASSQVTGRGSSYNSPLHF
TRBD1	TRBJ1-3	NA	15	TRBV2	TGTGCCAGCAGAAGGGACAGGGGGCCGGGGAACACCATATATTTT	CASRRDRGPGNTIYF
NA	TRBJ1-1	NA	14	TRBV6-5	TGTGCCAGCAGTCGCGTATTCATGAACACTGAAGCTTTCTTT	CASSRVFMNTEAFF
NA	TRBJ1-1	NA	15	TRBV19	TGTGCCAGTAGTATAGTGCCGGGTTCTAACACTGAAGCTTTCTTT	CASSIVPGSNTEAFF
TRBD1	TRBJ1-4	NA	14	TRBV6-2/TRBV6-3	TGTGCCAGCAGTGCGGACAGGGAAGGTGAAAAACTGTTTTTT	CASSADREGEKLFF
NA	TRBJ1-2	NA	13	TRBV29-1	TGCAGCGTTATGTCTGGCCTGGGGGCTGGCTACACCTTC	CSVMSGLGAGYTF
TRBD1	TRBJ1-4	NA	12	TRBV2	TGTGCCAGTCAGGGGGCGGATGAAAAACTGTTTTTT	CASQGADEKLFF
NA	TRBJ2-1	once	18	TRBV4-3	TGCGCCAGCAGCCAATTAGGGTTTGGGGGCCCATCCTACAATGAGCAGTTCTTC	CASSQLGFGGPSYNEQFF
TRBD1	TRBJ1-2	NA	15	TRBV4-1	TGCGCCAGCAGCCAAGACTTCGGGACAGGGTGGGGCTACACCTTC	CASSQDFGTGWGYTF
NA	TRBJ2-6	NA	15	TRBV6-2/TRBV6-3	TGTGCCAGCAGTGTCAGGGTATCTGGGGCCAACGTCCTGACTTTC	CASSVRVSGANVLTF
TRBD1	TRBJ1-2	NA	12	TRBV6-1	TGTGCCAGCAGTGACACAGGGGTAGGCTACACCTTC	CASSDTGVGYTF
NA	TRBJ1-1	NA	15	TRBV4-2	TGTGCCAGCAGCCATGGCGGGGGGAAGCGGTCTGAAGCTTTCTTT	CASSHGGGKRSEAFF
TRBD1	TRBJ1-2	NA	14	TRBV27	TGTGCCAGCAGTCCCTACAGGGGACGAGATGGCTACACCTTC	CASSPYRGRDGYTF
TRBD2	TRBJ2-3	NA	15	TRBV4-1	TGCGCCAGCAGCCAAGATCAGCGGGAGACAGATACGCAGTATTTT	CASSQDQRETDTQYF
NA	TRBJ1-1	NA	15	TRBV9	TGTGCCAGCAGCCCAACAGGGAGTGTGAACACTGAAGCTTTCTTT	CASSPTGSVNTEAFF
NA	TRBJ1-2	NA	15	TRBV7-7	TGTGCCAGCAGCTCAACCTCACCGGGTCCCATTGGCTACACCTTC	CASSSTSPGPIGYTF
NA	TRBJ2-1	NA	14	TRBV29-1	TGCAGCGTTGAGAGATCATTTAACTACAATGAGCAGTTCTTC	CSVERSFNYNEQFF
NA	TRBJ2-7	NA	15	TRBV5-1	TGCGCCAGCAGCTTGGAGACACCCCAGTGGTACGAGCAGTACTTC	CASSLETPQWYEQYF
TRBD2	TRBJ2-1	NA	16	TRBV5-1	TGCGCCAGCAGCTTATTAGCGGGGGGTGCCTACAATGAGCAGTTCTTC	CASSLLAGGAYNEQFF
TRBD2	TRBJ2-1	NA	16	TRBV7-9	TGTGCCAGCAGCTTAGTTAGCGGGGGGGCCCACAATGAGCAGTTCTTC	CASSLVSGGAHNEQFF
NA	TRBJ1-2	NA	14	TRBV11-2	TGTGCCAGCAGCGCGGCAGTACCATACTATGGCTACACCTTC	CASSAAVPYYGYTF
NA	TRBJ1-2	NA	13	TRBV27	TGTGCCAGCAGTTTTCAGGGTTACTATGGCTACACCTTC	CASSFQGYYGYTF
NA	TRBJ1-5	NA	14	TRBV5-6	TGTGCCAGCAGCTTCAGTCCTAGCAATCAGCCCCAGCATTTT	CASSFSPSNQPQHF
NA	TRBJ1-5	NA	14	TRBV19	TGTGCCAGTAGTTGGTATGAATCGGGGCAGCCCCAGCATTTT	CASSWYESGQPQHF
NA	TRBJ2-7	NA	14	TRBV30	TGTGCCTGGACCCAGGGCACCCTTAGCTACGAGCAGTACTTC	CAWTQGTLSYEQYF
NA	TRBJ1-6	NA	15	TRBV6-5	TGTGCCAGCAGACCGACCGGGTCCGCACATTCACCCCTCCACTTT	CASRPTGSAHSPLHF
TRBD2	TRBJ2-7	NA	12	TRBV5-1	TGCGCCAGCAGCCCGGGAGGAGCCGAGCAGTACTTC	CASSPGGAEQYF
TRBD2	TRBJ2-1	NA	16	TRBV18	TGTGCCAGCTCACAACTAGCGGGGCTTGGGGACAATGAGCAGTTCTTC	CASSQLAGLGDNEQFF
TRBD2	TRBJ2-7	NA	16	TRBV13	TGTGCCAGCAGCCCCACTAGCGGGGGATTCTCCTACGAGCAGTACTTC	CASSPTSGGFSYEQYF
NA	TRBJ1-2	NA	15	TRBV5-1	TGCGCCAGCAGCTTGGGCACGGTAGCTAACTATGGCTACACCTTC	CASSLGTVANYGYTF
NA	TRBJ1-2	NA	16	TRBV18	TGTGCCAGCTCACCACAACGAAGAGACACAGCCTATGGCTACACCTTC	CASSPQRRDTAYGYTF
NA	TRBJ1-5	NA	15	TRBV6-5	TGTGCCAGCAGCTCGGGGACACTAAGCAATCAGCCCCAGCATTTT	CASSSGTLSNQPQHF